The rows below give T cell receptor beta chains drawn from one sample of a study of cytomegalovirus exposure and HLA in healthy donors. Generated by immunoSEQ multiplex PCR, the TCRdb table keeps only in-frame clones and is missing some. This sample has a few hundred thousand clones, with 86% found just once. The sample consisted of PBMCs. The origin of the receptors is a woman between 18 and 30 years old in good health and CMV-seronegative. The CDR3 runs from the conserved cysteine through the conserved F or W. The D gene is left open where the match is weak. Where a row states a size, it is once, few, many or the class of an expanded clone; other rows omit it.

V gene: TRBV7-2
D gene: TRBD2
J gene: TRBJ2-5
clone size: .
CDR3 DNA: TGTGCCAGCAGCTTAGATGGACCGGGGAGGGCCCAGTACTTC
CDR3 protein: CASSLDGPGRAQYF

V gene: TRBV18
D gene: TRBD1
J gene: TRBJ1-4
clone size: .
CDR3 DNA: TGTGCCAGCTCACCACAGTCGGACAGGGCAACTGAAAAACTGTTTTTT
CDR3 protein: CASSPQSDRATEKLFF

V gene: TRBV6-5
D gene: .
J gene: TRBJ1-2
clone size: few
CDR3 DNA: TGTGCCAGCAGAACATTCTATGGCTACACCTTC
CDR3 protein: CASRTFYGYTF

V gene: TRBV5-1
D gene: .
J gene: TRBJ1-4
clone size: once
CDR3 DNA: TGCGCCAGTGCGGGAGGCAGCTCAAATGAAAAACTGTTTTTT
CDR3 protein: CASAGGSSNEKLFF

V gene: TRBV27
D gene: TRBD2
J gene: TRBJ2-1
clone size: .
CDR3 DNA: TGTGCCACTAGCGGGAGCTCCTACAATGAGCAGTTCTTC
CDR3 protein: CATSGSSYNEQFF

V gene: TRBV9
D gene: TRBD1
J gene: TRBJ2-3
clone size: .
CDR3 DNA: TGTGCCAGCAGCGCGACAGGGGAGGAGAGAGATACGCAGTATTTT
CDR3 protein: CASSATGEERDTQYF

V gene: TRBV6-1
D gene: TRBD1
J gene: TRBJ1-2
clone size: .
CDR3 DNA: TGTGCCAGCAGCCAGACAGGGCTCTATGGCTACACCTTC
CDR3 protein: CASSQTGLYGYTF

V gene: TRBV9
D gene: TRBD2
J gene: TRBJ2-2
clone size: .
CDR3 DNA: TGTGCCAGCAGCCCACTAGCGGGAGGGGAGCTGTTTTTT
CDR3 protein: CASSPLAGGELFF

V gene: TRBV6-5
D gene: .
J gene: TRBJ1-2
clone size: few
CDR3 DNA: TGTGCCAGCAGTTACTCCCGAGGCTATGGCTACACCTTC
CDR3 protein: CASSYSRGYGYTF

V gene: TRBV5-1
D gene: .
J gene: TRBJ2-7
clone size: .
CDR3 DNA: TGCGCCAGCAGCTACTCTAGCGTTACCTACGAGCAGTACTTC
CDR3 protein: CASSYSSVTYEQYF

V gene: TRBV28
D gene: .
J gene: TRBJ1-2
clone size: .
CDR3 DNA: TGTGCCAGCAGCACCGGGTCCCATTTTGGCTACACCTTC
CDR3 protein: CASSTGSHFGYTF

V gene: TRBV29-1
D gene: .
J gene: TRBJ1-2
clone size: .
CDR3 DNA: TGCAGCGTTGTGAGACAAGATCGAAGCTATTATGGCTACACCTTC
CDR3 protein: CSVVRQDRSYYGYTF

V gene: TRBV29-1
D gene: .
J gene: TRBJ2-3
clone size: .
CDR3 DNA: TGCAGCTCAAAACCCCGTAACTCAGATACGCAGTATTTT
CDR3 protein: CSSKPRNSDTQYF

V gene: TRBV29-1
D gene: .
J gene: TRBJ2-5
clone size: .
CDR3 DNA: TGCAGCGTTCGGGGAATAGGGGAGACCCAGTACTTC
CDR3 protein: CSVRGIGETQYF

V gene: TRBV28
D gene: TRBD1
J gene: TRBJ1-3
clone size: .
CDR3 DNA: TGTGCCAGCAGTCCTGGACAGGCCTCTGGAAACACCATATATTTT
CDR3 protein: CASSPGQASGNTIYF

V gene: TRBV6-5
D gene: .
J gene: TRBJ2-5
clone size: .
CDR3 DNA: TGTGCCAGCAGCTCGGCGGTCCAAGAGACCCAGTACTTC
CDR3 protein: CASSSAVQETQYF

V gene: TRBV21-1
D gene: .
J gene: TRBJ2-7
clone size: .
CDR3 DNA: TGTGCCAGCAGCAGACGGTGGCAGGGAACCTACGAGCAGTACTTC
CDR3 protein: CASSRRWQGTYEQYF

V gene: TRBV19
D gene: .
J gene: TRBJ1-1
clone size: .
CDR3 DNA: TGTGCCAGTACAGGGCGTAATATGAACACTGAAGCTTTCTTT
CDR3 protein: CASTGRNMNTEAFF

V gene: TRBV7-2
D gene: .
J gene: TRBJ1-1
clone size: .
CDR3 DNA: TGTGCCAGCAGCTCAGCCCCAGGGTCGATCACTGAAGCTTTCTTT
CDR3 protein: CASSSAPGSITEAFF

V gene: TRBV28
D gene: .
J gene: TRBJ2-7
clone size: .
CDR3 DNA: TGTGCCAGCAGTCAGGAGGGTATCCTCTACGAGCAGTACTTC
CDR3 protein: CASSQEGILYEQYF

V gene: TRBV29-1
D gene: .
J gene: TRBJ1-5
clone size: .
CDR3 DNA: TGCAGCGTTGTCACAGGGAATCAGCCCCAGCATTTT
CDR3 protein: CSVVTGNQPQHF

V gene: TRBV20-1
D gene: .
J gene: TRBJ1-2
clone size: few
CDR3 DNA: TGCAGTGCTAGTGGGGAGCCTGGCTACACCTTC
CDR3 protein: CSASGEPGYTF

V gene: TRBV7-2
D gene: TRBD2
J gene: TRBJ2-7
clone size: .
CDR3 DNA: TGTGCCAGCAGCCATACTAGCGTGTACGAGCAGTACTTC
CDR3 protein: CASSHTSVYEQYF

V gene: TRBV6-5
D gene: TRBD1
J gene: TRBJ1-2
clone size: .
CDR3 DNA: TGTGCCAGCAGTACCGGGACAGGCAACTATGGCTACACCTTC
CDR3 protein: CASSTGTGNYGYTF

V gene: TRBV29-1
D gene: .
J gene: TRBJ2-5
clone size: .
CDR3 DNA: TGCAGCGTTGACAGGGTTGGGGAGACCCAGTACTTC
CDR3 protein: CSVDRVGETQYF

V gene: TRBV11-2
D gene: .
J gene: TRBJ2-1
clone size: .
CDR3 DNA: TGTGCCAGCAGCCTTGGAGGTCTAGCGCTCCACAATGAGCAGTTCTTC
CDR3 protein: CASSLGGLALHNEQFF

V gene: TRBV27
D gene: TRBD2
J gene: TRBJ2-1
clone size: .
CDR3 DNA: TGTGCCAGCAGTTTCGCGGGAGATTACAATGAGCAGTTCTTC
CDR3 protein: CASSFAGDYNEQFF

V gene: TRBV2
D gene: TRBD1
J gene: TRBJ1-2
clone size: .
CDR3 DNA: TGTGCCAGCAGTGAAGCGGGCAGGGGGTATGGCTACACCTTC
CDR3 protein: CASSEAGRGYGYTF

V gene: TRBV12-5
D gene: .
J gene: TRBJ2-7
clone size: once
CDR3 DNA: TGTGCTAGTGGTCGGCGGGACTCCACGTACGAGCAGTACTTC
CDR3 protein: CASGRRDSTYEQYF

V gene: TRBV30
D gene: .
J gene: TRBJ1-1
clone size: .
CDR3 DNA: TGTGCCTGGACCGAGGGGGGGCACACTGAAGCTTTCTTT
CDR3 protein: CAWTEGGHTEAFF

V gene: TRBV10-3
D gene: TRBD1
J gene: TRBJ1-1
clone size: .
CDR3 DNA: TGTGCCATTAGACAGGGTTTGAACACTGAAGCTTTCTTT
CDR3 protein: CAIRQGLNTEAFF

V gene: TRBV6-5
D gene: .
J gene: TRBJ2-3
clone size: .
CDR3 DNA: TGTGCCAGCACCTCCGACAGATCTAGCACAGATACGCAGTATTTT
CDR3 protein: CASTSDRSSTDTQYF

V gene: TRBV19
D gene: .
J gene: TRBJ1-1
clone size: .
CDR3 DNA: TGTGCCAGTAGTATAGGCGGGGACACTGAAGCTTTCTTT
CDR3 protein: CASSIGGDTEAFF

V gene: TRBV4-1
D gene: TRBD1
J gene: TRBJ2-7
clone size: .
CDR3 DNA: TGCGCCAGCAGCCAAGTACAACAGGGGGCTTCCTACGAGCAGTACTTC
CDR3 protein: CASSQVQQGASYEQYF

V gene: TRBV28
D gene: .
J gene: TRBJ1-2
clone size: .
CDR3 DNA: TGTGCCAGCAGTCGCTATGGCTACACCTTC
CDR3 protein: CASSRYGYTF

V gene: TRBV6-5
D gene: .
J gene: TRBJ2-1
clone size: .
CDR3 DNA: TGTGCCAGCAGGGTTGACTCCATCTACAATGAGCAGTTCTTC
CDR3 protein: CASRVDSIYNEQFF

V gene: TRBV18
D gene: TRBD1
J gene: TRBJ1-1
clone size: once
CDR3 DNA: TGTGCCAGCACGACAGGGGAAACTGAAGCTTTCTTT
CDR3 protein: CASTTGETEAFF

V gene: TRBV5-1
D gene: .
J gene: TRBJ2-1
clone size: .
CDR3 DNA: TGCGCCAGCAGCTCCCTTAGGGGGTATGAGCAGTTCTTC
CDR3 protein: CASSSLRGYEQFF

V gene: TRBV28
D gene: TRBD2
J gene: TRBJ2-7
clone size: once
CDR3 DNA: TGTGCCAGCAGTTCCAGCCCGGGACTAGCGGGCCGCTCCTACGAGCAGTACTTC
CDR3 protein: CASSSSPGLAGRSYEQYF

V gene: TRBV21-1
D gene: .
J gene: TRBJ2-7
clone size: .
CDR3 DNA: TGTGCCAGCATATTCGTTAAGGCGGGAGGGCCGAGTAGTGAGCAGTACTTC
CDR3 protein: CASIFVKAGGPSSEQYF

V gene: TRBV5-1
D gene: .
J gene: TRBJ2-2
clone size: .
CDR3 DNA: TGCGCCAGCAGCCGGCAGGGTAACACCGGGGAGCTGTTTTTT
CDR3 protein: CASSRQGNTGELFF

V gene: TRBV9
D gene: TRBD1
J gene: TRBJ1-1
clone size: .
CDR3 DNA: TGTGCCAGCAGCCGGACAGGGGGCATGAACACTGAAGCTTTCTTT
CDR3 protein: CASSRTGGMNTEAFF

V gene: TRBV7-9
D gene: TRBD2
J gene: TRBJ2-7
clone size: .
CDR3 DNA: TGTGCCAGCAGCTTTGGACTAGCGGCGAAGCAGTCCTACGAGCAGTACTTC
CDR3 protein: CASSFGLAAKQSYEQYF

V gene: TRBV25-1
D gene: .
J gene: TRBJ2-1
clone size: .
CDR3 DNA: TGTGCCAGCAGTCCCCACGAGGTCAGCTCCTACAATGAGCAGTTCTTC
CDR3 protein: CASSPHEVSSYNEQFF

V gene: TRBV4-3
D gene: TRBD1
J gene: TRBJ1-1
clone size: .
CDR3 DNA: TGCGCCACGACACGGGACAGGGGTGATTCTGAAGCTTTCTTT
CDR3 protein: CATTRDRGDSEAFF

V gene: TRBV7-2
D gene: TRBD2
J gene: TRBJ2-3
clone size: .
CDR3 DNA: TGTGCCAGCAGCTATGGGAGCGGGATGGCAGATACGCAGTATTTT
CDR3 protein: CASSYGSGMADTQYF

V gene: TRBV28
D gene: .
J gene: TRBJ2-7
clone size: .
CDR3 DNA: TGTGCCAGCAGGGGACAGTCGGGAGACTACGAGCAGTACTTC
CDR3 protein: CASRGQSGDYEQYF

V gene: TRBV2
D gene: .
J gene: TRBJ2-4
clone size: .
CDR3 DNA: TGTGCCAGCAGCCCCGGGTCCGGGTCTATTCAGTACTTC
CDR3 protein: CASSPGSGSIQYF

V gene: TRBV2
D gene: .
J gene: TRBJ1-1
clone size: once
CDR3 DNA: TGTGCCAGCAGTGAAGAGGCAGGGAATGAAGCTTTCTTT
CDR3 protein: CASSEEAGNEAFF

V gene: TRBV6-5
D gene: .
J gene: TRBJ1-2
clone size: .
CDR3 DNA: TGTGCCAGCAGCCGAGACAGGCGCTATGGCTACACCTTC
CDR3 protein: CASSRDRRYGYTF

V gene: TRBV30
D gene: TRBD2
J gene: TRBJ2-1
clone size: .
CDR3 DNA: TGTGCCTGGAGTGTACAAGGGCGGGAGGGCCATGAGCAGTTCTTC
CDR3 protein: CAWSVQGREGHEQFF

V gene: TRBV4-3
D gene: TRBD2
J gene: TRBJ2-3
clone size: .
CDR3 DNA: TGCGCCAGCAGCCAACTTAGCGGGATCACAGATAGAACGCAGTATTTT
CDR3 protein: CASSQLSGITDRTQYF

V gene: TRBV11-3
D gene: .
J gene: TRBJ2-1
clone size: once
CDR3 DNA: TGTGCCAGCAGCTTAGATGGAAGCGGGTCCAACTACAATGAGCAGTTCTTC
CDR3 protein: CASSLDGSGSNYNEQFF

V gene: TRBV11-2
D gene: TRBD2
J gene: TRBJ2-7
clone size: .
CDR3 DNA: TGTGCCAGCAGCCAGACTACTAGCGGGAGTTTCTACGAGCAGTACTTC
CDR3 protein: CASSQTTSGSFYEQYF

V gene: TRBV9
D gene: .
J gene: TRBJ2-5
clone size: once
CDR3 DNA: TGTGCCAGCAGCGTAGGCGGTGGCGAAGAAGAGACCCAGTACTTC
CDR3 protein: CASSVGGGEEETQYF

V gene: TRBV5-1
D gene: TRBD1
J gene: TRBJ2-3
clone size: .
CDR3 DNA: TGCGCCAGCAGCTTGATGACAGGGCGTCCGGATACGCAGTATTTT
CDR3 protein: CASSLMTGRPDTQYF

V gene: TRBV28
D gene: TRBD2
J gene: TRBJ2-7
clone size: .
CDR3 DNA: TGTGCCAGCAGTTCCGGGACTAGTCCCTACGAGCAGTACTTC
CDR3 protein: CASSSGTSPYEQYF

V gene: TRBV5-1
D gene: .
J gene: TRBJ1-5
clone size: .
CDR3 DNA: TGCGCCAGCAGCTTGGAGTCGGGAGTAGCTCAGCCCCAGCATTTT
CDR3 protein: CASSLESGVAQPQHF

V gene: TRBV29-1
D gene: TRBD1
J gene: TRBJ1-5
clone size: .
CDR3 DNA: TGCAGCGTGAGGGACAGCCTCAATCAGCCCCAGCATTTT
CDR3 protein: CSVRDSLNQPQHF